Included here is one TCR beta chain sequence, with context. What it binds is unknown. The sample is drawn from a study of breast tumors, draining lymph nodes, adjacent tissues. The lymph nodes were axillary draining lymph nodes from breast cancer patients. A single record per CDR3 protein comes from TCRdb applying MiXCR to the multiplex PCR reads. The sample lists about 230,000 distinct CDR3 sequences, approximately 30% seen once, with approximately 1.5% in the top ten. Study results and caveats: Luminal-like breast cancer showed significantly greater tumor-nontumor repertoire similarity than basal-like breast cancer did. The data were judged consistent with most tumor T cells coming from lymph node and expanding in tumor. That most tumor T cells come from lymph nodes remained unproven.

The sequencing input was axillary lymph node tissue. This TCR came from a female donor with breast cancer. Some clones in this sample may be carry-over from other donors' samples.

CDR3 in amino acids: CASSPSWSGNEQFF. In DNA, the CDR3 is TGTGCCAGCAGTCCTTCCTGGTCTGGCAATGAGCAGTTCTTC. The V gene is TRBV6-4, the J gene TRBJ2-1; D not certain. Germline values: CDR1 MRHNA, CDR2 SNTAGT. Between the trimmed V and J ends, which lost 5 bases and 6 bases, there was a span of 14 bases. This CDR3 is 14 amino acids long.